The TCR beta chain described here comes from a study of blood T cell repertoires in COVID-19. Sequenced by immunoSEQ multiplex PCR; TCRdb stores in-frame clones only, minus some. The table shows around 150,000 clones, with 60% to 80% occurring only once. In germline, CDR1 is SGHAT, CDR2 FQNNGV. Unmatched junction bases numbered 4, after V lost 3 bases and J lost 5 bases. This CDR3 comprises 14 residues. Sequencing was done on a sample of peripheral blood. The receptor comes from a man in his 70s with acute or convalescent COVID-19. The chain employs TRBV11-2 and TRBJ1-2; 9 bases align to TRBD1. The CDR3 region has the DNA TGTGCCAGCAGCTTCGGGACAGGGAATTATGGCTACACCTTC. It translates to CASSFGTGNYGYTF.